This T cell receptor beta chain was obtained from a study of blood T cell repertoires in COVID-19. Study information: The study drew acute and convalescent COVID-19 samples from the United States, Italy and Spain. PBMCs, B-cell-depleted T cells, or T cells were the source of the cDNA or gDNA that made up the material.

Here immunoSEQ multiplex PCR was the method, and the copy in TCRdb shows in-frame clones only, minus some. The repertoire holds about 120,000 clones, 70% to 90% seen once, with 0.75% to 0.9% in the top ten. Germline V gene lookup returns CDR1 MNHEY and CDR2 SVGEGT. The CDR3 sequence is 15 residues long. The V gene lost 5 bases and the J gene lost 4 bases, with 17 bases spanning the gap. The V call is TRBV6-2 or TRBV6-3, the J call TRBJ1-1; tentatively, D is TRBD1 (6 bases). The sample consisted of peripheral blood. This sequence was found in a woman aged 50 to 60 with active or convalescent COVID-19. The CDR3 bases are TGTGCCAGCAGTGATCAACAGGGAACTGGCACTGAAGCTTTCTTT. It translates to CASSDQQGTGTEAFF.